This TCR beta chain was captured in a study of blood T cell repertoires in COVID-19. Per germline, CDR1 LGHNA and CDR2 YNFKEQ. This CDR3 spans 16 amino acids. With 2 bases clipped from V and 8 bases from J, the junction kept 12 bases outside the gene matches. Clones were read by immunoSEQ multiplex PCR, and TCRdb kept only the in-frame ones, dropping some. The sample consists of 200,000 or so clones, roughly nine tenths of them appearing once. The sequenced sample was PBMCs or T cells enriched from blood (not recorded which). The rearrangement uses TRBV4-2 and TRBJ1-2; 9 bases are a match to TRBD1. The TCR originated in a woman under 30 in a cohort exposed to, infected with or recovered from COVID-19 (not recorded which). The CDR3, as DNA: TGTGCCAGCAGCCAACAAACAGGGGGCGCGACTAGGGGCTACACCTTC. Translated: CASSQQTGGATRGYTF.